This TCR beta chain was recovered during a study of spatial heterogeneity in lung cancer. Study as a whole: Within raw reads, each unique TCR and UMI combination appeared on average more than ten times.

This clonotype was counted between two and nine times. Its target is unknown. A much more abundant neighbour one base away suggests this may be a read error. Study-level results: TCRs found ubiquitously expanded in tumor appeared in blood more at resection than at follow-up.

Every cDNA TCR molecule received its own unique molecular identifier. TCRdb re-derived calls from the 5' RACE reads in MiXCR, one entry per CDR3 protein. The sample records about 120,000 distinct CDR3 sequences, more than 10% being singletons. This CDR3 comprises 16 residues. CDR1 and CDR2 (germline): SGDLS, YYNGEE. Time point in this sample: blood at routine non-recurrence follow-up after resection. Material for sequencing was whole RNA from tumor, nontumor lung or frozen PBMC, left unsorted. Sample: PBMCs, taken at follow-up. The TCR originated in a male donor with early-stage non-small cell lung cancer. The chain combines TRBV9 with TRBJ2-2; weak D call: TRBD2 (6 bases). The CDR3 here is CVSSVTSQSNTGELFF. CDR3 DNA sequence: TGTGTCAGCAGCGTAACTAGCCAGTCAAACACCGGGGAGCTGTTTTTT. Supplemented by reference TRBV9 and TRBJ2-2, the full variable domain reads DSGVTQTPKHLITATGQRVTLRCSPRSGDLSVYWYQQSLDQGLQFLIQYYNGEERAKGNILERFSAQQFPDLHSELNLSSLELGDSALYFCVSSVTSQSNTGELFFGEGSRLTVL.